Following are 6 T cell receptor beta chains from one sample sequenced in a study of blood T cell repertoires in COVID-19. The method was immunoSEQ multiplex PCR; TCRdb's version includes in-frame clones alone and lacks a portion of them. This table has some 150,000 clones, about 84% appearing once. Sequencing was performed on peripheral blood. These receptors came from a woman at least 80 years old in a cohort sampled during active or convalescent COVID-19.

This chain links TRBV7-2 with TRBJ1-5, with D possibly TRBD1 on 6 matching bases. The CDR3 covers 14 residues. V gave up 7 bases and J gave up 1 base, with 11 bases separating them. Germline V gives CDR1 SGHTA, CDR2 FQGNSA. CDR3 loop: CASNAQGSNQPQHF. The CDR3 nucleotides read TGTGCCAGCAACGCACAGGGAAGCAATCAGCCCCAGCATTTT.

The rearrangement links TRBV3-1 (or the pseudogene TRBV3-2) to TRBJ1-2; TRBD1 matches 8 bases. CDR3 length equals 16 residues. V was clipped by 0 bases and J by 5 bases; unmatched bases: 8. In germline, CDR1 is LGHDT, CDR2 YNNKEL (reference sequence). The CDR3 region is CASSQDWAGGIYGYTF. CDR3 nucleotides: TGTGCCAGCAGCCAAGATTGGGCAGGGGGCATATATGGCTACACCTTC.

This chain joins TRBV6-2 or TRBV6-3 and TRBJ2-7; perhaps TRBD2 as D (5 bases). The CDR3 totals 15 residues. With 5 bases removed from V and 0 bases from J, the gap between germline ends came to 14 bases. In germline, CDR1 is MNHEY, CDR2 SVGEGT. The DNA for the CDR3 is TGTGCCAGCAGTACAAGCGGACCAGTCTCCTACGAGCAGTACGTC. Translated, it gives CASSTSGPVSYEQYV.

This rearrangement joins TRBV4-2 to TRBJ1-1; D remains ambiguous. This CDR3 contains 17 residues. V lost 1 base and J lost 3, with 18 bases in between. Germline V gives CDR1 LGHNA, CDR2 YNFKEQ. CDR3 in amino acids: CASSQGAGRGRDTEAFF. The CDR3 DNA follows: TGTGCCAGCAGCCAAGGGGCCGGGAGAGGAAGGGACACTGAAGCTTTCTTT.

In DNA, the CDR3 is TGCAGCGTTGCCAGGGACTCTGGAAACACCATATATTTT. Translating gives CSVARDSGNTIYF. The chain has TRBV29-1 and TRBJ1-3; D possibly corresponds to TRBD1 (5 bases). V was clipped by 4 bases and J by 0 bases, with 7 bases between them. From germline, CDR1 is SQVTM and CDR2 ANQGSEA. This CDR3 comprises 13 residues.

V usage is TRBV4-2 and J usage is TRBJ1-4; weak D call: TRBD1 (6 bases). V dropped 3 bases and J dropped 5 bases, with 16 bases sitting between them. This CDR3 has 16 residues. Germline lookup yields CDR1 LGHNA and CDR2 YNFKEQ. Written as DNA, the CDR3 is TGTGCCAGCAGCCATGGGAGGGGGGAGTTCAATGAAAAACTGTTTTTT. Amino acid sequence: CASSHGRGEFNEKLFF.